This entry lists 14 T cell receptor beta chains sequenced from one sample in a study of cytomegalovirus exposure and HLA in healthy donors. 60 Vbeta and 13 Jbeta primers were used in PCR. The assay was immunoSEQ multiplex PCR, and TCRdb's table has in-frame clones only and misses some. Among 130,000 to 150,000 clones listed, around 80% were seen once. The sequenced material came from PBMCs. These receptors came from a female donor in good health and CMV-seronegative.

The V gene is TRBV6-1, the J gene TRBJ1-1, with D possibly being TRBD1 (5 bases). Between the trimmed V and J ends, which lost 2 bases and 1 base, there was a span of 17 bases. Germline V gene lookup returns CDR1 MNHNS and CDR2 SASEGT. This CDR3 region has 17 residues. CDR3 nucleotide sequence: TGTGCCAGCAGTGAACCTTCGGCGGGGGAAAGGAACACTGAAGCTTTCTTT. Translating gives CASSEPSAGERNTEAFF.

This rearrangement joins TRBV7-2 to TRBJ1-4, with a possible D match to TRBD1 (6 bases). V was trimmed by 8 bases and J by 0 bases, leaving 10 bases between them. CDR3 size: 14 residues. CDR1 and CDR2 from the germline V gene are SGHTA and FQGNSA. The CDR3 DNA sequence: TGTGCCAGCGGGACATTTGCAACTAATGAAAAACTGTTTTTT. This sequence encodes CASGTFATNEKLFF.

V gene TRBV29-1 combines with J gene TRBJ1-2, with 10 bases aligning to TRBD1. The CDR3 is 13 residues long. The germline CDR1 and CDR2 sequences are SQVTM and ANQGSEA. Trimming cost V 3 bases and J 5 bases; bases outside gene matches: 3. The CDR3 region is CSVEGQGRYGYTF. The CDR3 DNA reads TGCAGCGTTGAGGGACAGGGGAGGTATGGCTACACCTTC.

This chain uses TRBV7-9 with TRBJ2-1; a weak D match, TRBD2 (6 bases). Germline assignment: CDR1 SEHNR and CDR2 FQNEAQ (reference sequence). Trimming took off 5 bases at V and 4 bases at J, with 15 bases between the two ends. The CDR3 length is 15 residues. CDR3 nucleotide sequence: TGTGCCAGCAGCCCGACTAGTGGTCCTTACAATGAGCAGTTCTTC. Translating it yields CASSPTSGPYNEQFF.

The chain combines TRBV28 with TRBJ2-7; D might be TRBD2 (6 bases). CDR1 and CDR2 (germline): MDHEN, SYDVKM. Trimming stripped 1 base from V and 4 bases from J, with 14 bases between. The CDR3 spans 15 residues. CDR3: CASSLSQTSRYEQYF. The CDR3 coding sequence is TGTGCCAGCAGTTTATCCCAGACTAGTCGGTACGAGCAGTACTTC.

This clone was detected a few times. This chain joins TRBV29-1 and TRBJ2-7, with unresolved D. V dropped 3 bases and J dropped 1 base, with 7 bases sitting between them. From germline, CDR1 is SQVTM and CDR2 ANQGSEA. This CDR3 is built from 12 residues. The CDR3 bases are TGCAGCGTTGAGGTCAGTTCCTACGAGCAGTACTTC. It codes for CSVEVSSYEQYF.

The chain couples TRBV6-1 to TRBJ2-3; unclear D gene. From germline, CDR1 is MNHNS and CDR2 SASEGT. The CDR3 spans 15 residues. Trimming stripped 1 base from V and 2 bases from J, with 10 bases between. The chain's CDR3 is CASSEGVATTDTQYF. The CDR3 DNA sequence: TGTGCCAGCAGTGAAGGGGTAGCTACCACAGATACGCAGTATTTT.

This clone has more than one count but fewer than ten. This chain uses TRBV4-3 with TRBJ2-1; TRBD2 matches 11 bases. Germline assignment: CDR1 LGHNA and CDR2 YSLEER. The CDR3 consists of 16 residues. V lost 0 bases to trimming and J lost 10 bases; unmatched junction nucleotides: 8. CDR3 amino acids: CASSQDLLAGAREQFF. CDR3 coding DNA: TGCGCCAGCAGCCAAGATCTACTAGCGGGGGCTCGGGAGCAGTTCTTC.

The rearrangement joins TRBV2 to TRBJ1-4; tentatively, D is TRBD1 (6 bases). With 6 bases removed from V and 0 bases from J, the gap between germline ends came to 11 bases. CDR1 and CDR2 (germline): SNHLY, FYNNEI. CDR3 length equals 15 residues. This CDR3 reads CASRLQGTTNEKLFF. CDR3 nucleotides: TGTGCCAGCAGACTACAGGGTACAACTAATGAAAAACTGTTTTTT.

The CDR3 nucleotides are TGCGCCAGCAGCCTACTAGCGGGAGGGCCTATCTACAATGAGCAGTTCTTC. Translating gives CASSLLAGGPIYNEQFF. The chain employs TRBV5-1 and TRBJ2-1; TRBD2 aligns across 13 bases. The germline V gene encodes CDR1 SGHRS and CDR2 YFSETQ. The CDR3 runs 17 residues. V lost 4 bases, J lost 3 bases, and 7 bases stayed unmatched.

The J gene is TRBJ2-7, the V gene TRBV4-1, with D perhaps TRBD2 (6 bases). The germline V and J ends were trimmed by 1 base and 2 bases, with 15 bases remaining between them. The CDR3 extends over 16 amino acids. CDR1 is MGHRA and CDR2 is YSYEKL in the germline V gene. CDR3 in amino acids: CASSQAGLSVTYEQYF. The CDR3 DNA follows: TGCGCCAGCAGCCAAGCGGGACTCTCCGTAACCTACGAGCAGTACTTC.

CDR3 sequence: CASRGLAGIEQFF. DNA of the CDR3: TGTGCCAGCCGGGGACTAGCGGGGATAGAGCAGTTCTTC. The chain employs TRBV6-5 and TRBJ2-1; 13 bases agree with TRBD2. The germline gives CDR1 MNHEY, CDR2 SVGAGI. J gave up 10 bases and V 8 bases, and 5 bases lay outside the gene matches. This CDR3 is 13 amino acids long.

The chain uses TRBV29-1 and TRBJ2-1, with 8 bases lining up with TRBD2. CDR3 size: 18 residues. J was trimmed by 0 bases and V by 2 bases; bases with no gene match: 12. Germline V gives CDR1 SQVTM, CDR2 ANQGSEA. The CDR3 sequence: CSVEPPPRAGGSYNEQFF. CDR3 DNA: TGCAGCGTTGAACCGCCCCCGAGGGCGGGGGGCTCCTACAATGAGCAGTTCTTC.

The rearrangement links TRBV28 to TRBJ1-2, with D perhaps TRBD1 (6 bases). This CDR3 region has 13 residues. V gave up 8 bases and J gave up 7 bases, with 17 bases separating them. Germline assignment: CDR1 MDHEN and CDR2 SYDVKM. In nucleotides, the CDR3 is TGTGCCAGCGACCCCCCCGGCAGGGGTGGCTACACCTTC. Protein: CASDPPGRGGYTF.